This T cell receptor beta chain was obtained from a study of T-cell reconstitution after alpha-beta-depleted transplantation in children. Construction of the TCRbeta library involved unique molecular identifiers. TCRdb reprocessed the PCR reads with MiXCR, giving one entry per CDR3 protein. Of fewer than 250,000 distinct CDR3 sequences listed, more than 15% are singletons. A remark on this clonotype: The target antigen is unknown.

Trimming stripped 7 bases from V and 5 bases from J, with 11 bases between. The CDR3 totals 13 residues. Germline CDR1 and CDR2: ENHRY and SYGVKD. Study conclusions and caveats: From newly produced T cells came most of the T-cell counts and diversity one year after transplant. The origin of alpha-beta T cells about two months after transplant was reportedly several hundred expanded graft clones. Some patients' high day-60 TCRbeta diversity was traced to surviving recipient T cells and thymic progenitors.

The sample consisted of PBMCs, mostly from graft donor cells, taken 360 days after TCRalphabeta/CD19-depleted stem cell transplant. The TCR comes from a male patient between 2 and 15 years old who had a stem cell transplant for acute lymphoblastic leukemia, so the T cells may come from the graft donor. V usage is TRBV10-3 and J usage is TRBJ2-2; weak D call: TRBD2 (5 bases). The CDR3 nucleotides read TGTGCCATCATTCAAGTAGCGACCGGGGAGCTGTTTTTT. Its translation is CAIIQVATGELFF.